The clone carrying this T cell receptor beta chain was seen a handful of times. Its matching antigen is unknown. Constant-region reverse primers amplified full-length variable regions, followed by semi-nested Nested Universal Primer A PCR. TCRdb ran MiXCR on the 5' RACE reads and lists one entry per CDR3 protein. The data show some 31,000 distinct CDR3 sequences, 26% seen once. V dropped 4 bases and J dropped 6; count of bases not matched to a gene: 9. This CDR3 has 14 amino acids. Germline loops: CDR1 MGHRA, CDR2 YSYEKL. Study findings and constraints: The TCR gene usage of tumor memory CD4+ T cells clustered together with blood and lymph node memory CD4+ cells and with lymph node naive CD4+ cells. Greatest tumor Treg TCR overlap was with tumor naive CD4+ cells. The larger-cohort validation was restricted to a single TCR beta V-J rearrangement rather than whole repertoires.

Specimen: naive CD4+ T cells sorted from a lymph node. The subset: naive CD4+ T cells, CD4+CD45RA+CD25-. The sequence derives from a female donor with breast cancer. The chain has TRBV4-1 and TRBJ2-7, with 7 bases matching TRBD1. CDR3 bases: TGCGCCAGCAGCCCGGACCCGCGGACAGGCGAGCAGTACTTC. This gives the protein CASSPDPRTGEQYF.